One and the same sample provided the 29 T cell receptor beta chains below, sequenced in a study of human T cells and chemical hapten exposure. The time point denotes: patch test 1, 2 weeks after DPC sensitization. Sample treatment: therapeutic diphenylcyclopropenone sensitization with weekly scalp DPC. TCRdb reprocessed the RACE reads via MiXCR and lists one record per CDR3 protein. The table records roughly 80,000 distinct CDR3 sequences, roughly 10% of them present only once. Specimen: whole blood, collected in connection with sensitization to the hapten diphenylcyclopropenone (DPC). The receptors were sampled from a woman aged 45-65 years with alopecia areata. Some clones in this sample may be carry-over from other donors' samples.

The chain uses TRBV20-1 and TRBJ2-3; 8 bases map to TRBD1. J gave up 11 bases and V 6 bases, and 19 bases lay outside the gene matches. Germline CDR1 reads DFQATT; CDR2 reads SNEGSKA (reference sequence). This CDR3 comprises 15 residues. CDR3 residues: CSATNRDRTLRMQYF. CDR3 coding DNA: TGCAGTGCGACGAACCGGGACAGGACGTTGAGGATGCAGTATTTT.

This chain uses TRBV7-2 with TRBJ2-3; D gene unclear. The CDR3 runs to 16 residues. Germline loops: CDR1 SGHTA, CDR2 FQGNSA. Trimming pared 5 bases from V and 7 bases from J, leaving 22 bases between. In nucleotides, the CDR3 is TGTGCCAGCAGCATCTGGTCAAGGAAACCAATTCATACGCAGTATTTT. Amino acids: CASSIWSRKPIHTQYF.

This clonotype showed up just a few times. The chain couples TRBV4-3 to TRBJ1-1; D not resolved. Germline lookup yields CDR1 LGHNA and CDR2 YSLEER. This CDR3 contains 13 residues. Trimming left V 0 bases short and J 0 bases short, with 2 bases between. The chain's CDR3 is CASSQDLNTEAFF. The CDR3 nucleotides are TGCGCCAGCAGCCAAGATCTGAACACTGAAGCTTTCTTT.

This clonotype was seen ten or more times. In DNA form, the CDR3 reads TGTGCCAGCAGCCTGAGCGGGACTAGCGGGGGGCGAGAGCAGTACTTC. Protein: CASSLSGTSGGREQYF. The chain uses TRBV7-9 and TRBJ2-7; 15 nucleotides align to TRBD2. The CDR3 has 16 amino acids. Unmatched junction bases numbered 9, after V lost 5 bases and J lost 7 bases. Germline values: CDR1 SEHNR, CDR2 FQNEAQ (reference sequence).

This clonotype has ten or more counts. The chain is built from TRBV30 and TRBJ1-2, with unresolved D. V was trimmed by 4 bases and J by 4 bases, leaving 13 bases between them. Germline CDR1 GTSNPN, CDR2 SVGIG (reference sequence). The CDR3 sequence is 13 residues long. The CDR3 loop reads CAWTQRNSYGYTF. CDR3 DNA: TGTGCCTGGACGCAACGTAACAGCTATGGCTACACCTTC.

This clonotype was found many times. The CDR3 spells CASSPGEGQPQHF. CDR3 sequence (DNA): TGTGCCAGCTCACCCGGGGAGGGTCAGCCCCAGCATTTT. V gene TRBV18 combines with J gene TRBJ1-5; unclear D gene. CDR1 is KGHSH and CDR2 is LQKENI in the germline V gene. The length of the CDR3 is 13 residues. The V and J ends lost 3 bases and 6 bases respectively, with 9 bases between them.

With respect to this clonotype: The junction shows a germline mismatch at one end, possibly a read error. The chain recombines TRBV7-7 with TRBJ2-3; 13 bases align to TRBD2. Germline V gives CDR1 SSHAT, CDR2 FNYEAQ (reference sequence). The CDR3 extends over 17 amino acids. CDR3 amino acids: CASSSGTSGIDTDTQYF. DNA for the CDR3: TGTGCTAGCAGCTCCGGGACTAGCGGGATAGACACAGATACGCAGTATTTT.

This clonotype has a count of ten or more. V and J are TRBV24-1 and TRBJ2-7; maybe TRBD1 (6 bases). Germline values: CDR1 KGHDR, CDR2 SFDVKD. The CDR3 is 14 residues long. Trimming took off 4 bases at V and 6 bases at J, with 15 bases between the two ends. The DNA of the CDR3 is TGTGCCACCAGTGAGCCGGGACAAACGGTCGAGCAGTACTTC. As protein: CATSEPGQTVEQYF.

This clonotype was detected ten times or more. CDR3 in amino acids: CSGGGRKGDEQFF. CDR3 coding DNA: TGCAGTGGTGGCGGGAGGAAGGGCGATGAGCAGTTCTTC. The chain employs TRBV20-1 and TRBJ2-1, with 8 bases aligning to TRBD2. The CDR3 is made up of 13 amino acids. Germline values: CDR1 DFQATT, CDR2 SNEGSKA (reference sequence). Losses at the gene ends were 7 bases for V and 8 bases for J; bases not matched to a gene: 10.

V and J are TRBV18 and TRBJ1-6; D gene uncertain. This CDR3 has 15 residues. V was cut by 6 bases and J by 6 bases, with 15 bases left in between. Germline assignment: CDR1 KGHSH and CDR2 LQKENI. CDR3 residues: CASSTDVSPNSPLHF. CDR3 sequence (DNA): TGTGCCAGCTCGACGGACGTTTCCCCTAATTCACCCCTCCACTTT.

The chain uses TRBV12-3 or TRBV12-4 and TRBJ1-2; D possibly corresponds to TRBD1 (6 bases). Deletions cut 1 base from V and 5 bases from J, with 14 bases between. This CDR3 has 15 residues. The CDR3 reads CASSLEFNTGYGYTF. The CDR3 DNA reads as TGTGCCAGCAGTTTAGAATTTAATACAGGGTATGGCTACACCTTC.

This clonotype was picked up a small number of times. V usage is TRBV6-6 and J usage is TRBJ2-7; 7 bases map to TRBD1. This CDR3 has 17 amino acids. Trimming took 0 bases from V and 5 from J; bases not matched to a gene: 13. CDR1 and CDR2 (germline): MNHNY, SVGAGI (reference sequence). CDR3 amino acids: CASSYSRQQGMVDEQYF. The CDR3 bases are TGTGCCAGCAGTTACTCGCGTCAACAGGGGATGGTCGACGAGCAGTACTTC.

This clonotype showed up many times. The V call is TRBV27, the J call TRBJ2-1; perhaps TRBD2 as D (5 bases). CDR3 length equals 15 residues. Germline V lookup: CDR1 MNHEY, CDR2 SMNVEV (reference sequence). Trimming removed 1 base at V and 4 bases at J, with 11 bases between. This CDR3 is CASSLFGLAYNEQFF. CDR3 DNA sequence: TGTGCCAGCAGTTTATTCGGACTCGCGTACAATGAGCAGTTCTTC.

The chain couples TRBV18 to TRBJ2-7; D gene unclear. The CDR3 is 15 amino acids. Trimming shortened V by 0 bases and J by 2 bases, and 11 bases separated the two germline ends. Germline assignment: CDR1 KGHSH and CDR2 LQKENI. The CDR3: CASSPPNTAPYEQYF. The DNA of the CDR3 is TGTGCCAGCTCACCACCGAACACGGCCCCCTACGAGCAGTACTTC.

This clonotype occurred many times. The chain employs TRBV5-5 and TRBJ2-5; TRBD2 matches 7 bases. The CDR3 extends over 19 amino acids. Unmatched junction bases numbered 20, after V lost 5 bases and J lost 1 base. Germline CDR1 and CDR2: SGHKS and YYEKEE (reference sequence). CDR3 nucleotide sequence: TGTGCCAGCAGACGGGACTACCCCAAGAGCCTCGGGTCCCAAGAGACCCAGTACTTC. Protein sequence: CASRRDYPKSLGSQETQYF.

This clonotype has ten or more counts. The chain combines TRBV20-1 with TRBJ1-5; D is perhaps TRBD1 (6 bases). The CDR3 totals 15 residues. Trimming removed 5 bases from V and 2 bases from J, with 16 bases in between. Germline V gene lookup returns CDR1 DFQATT and CDR2 SNEGSKA (reference sequence). CDR3 amino acids: CSAPGAGSGNQPQHF. CDR3 sequence (DNA): TGCAGTGCTCCGGGGGCAGGGTCGGGCAATCAGCCCCAGCATTTT.

This clonotype was picked up a small number of times. The V gene is TRBV9, the J gene TRBJ2-3, with 11 bases aligning to TRBD2. The CDR3 is made up of 17 amino acids. Per germline, CDR1 SGDLS and CDR2 YYNGEE. V dropped 3 bases and J dropped 5; count of bases not matched to a gene: 11. CDR3 in amino acids: CASSAQNSGGAGDTQYF. The CDR3 DNA reads TGTGCCAGCAGCGCCCAGAATAGCGGGGGGGCCGGAGATACGCAGTATTTT.

This clonotype turned up a few times. This sequence joins TRBV28 and TRBJ2-5, with 7 bases fitting TRBD2. The CDR3 has 14 residues. In germline, CDR1 is MDHEN, CDR2 SYDVKM. After removal of 6 bases from V and 6 bases from J, the junction contained 10 bases not matched to a gene. CDR3 sequence reads: CASRGGGNLKTQYF. The CDR3, as DNA: TGTGCCAGCAGGGGGGGAGGGAATTTAAAGACCCAGTACTTC.

The chain has TRBV29-1 and TRBJ2-5; perhaps TRBD1 as D (5 bases). Per germline, CDR1 SQVTM and CDR2 ANQGSEA. CDR3 length: 16 residues. V was pared by 3 bases and J by 4 bases, with 21 bases between. The CDR3 nucleotides read TGCAGCGTTGACCGCCAAATGGGGCTAGTTACAGAGACCCAGTACTTC. Amino acid sequence: CSVDRQMGLVTETQYF.

Ten or more counts support this clonotype. The chain recombines TRBV7-8 with TRBJ2-7, with 7 bases matching TRBD2. Germline-derived CDR1 and CDR2 are SGHVS and FQNEAQ. The V gene end was trimmed by 5 bases and the J gene end by 2 bases; junction bases not matched to a gene: 12. CDR3 size: 16 residues. CDR3 in DNA: TGTGCCAGCAGCCATATGCAGGGAGGGAGGACCTACGAGCAGTACTTC. This encodes CASSHMQGGRTYEQYF.

This clonotype was observed a few times. The rearrangement links TRBV7-9 to TRBJ2-3; 9 positions agree with TRBD2. V shed 2 bases, J shed 2 bases, and the junction held 8 bases outside the gene matches. The CDR3 consists of 17 residues. Germline CDR1 and CDR2: SEHNR and FQNEAQ (reference sequence). CDR3 sequence: CASSLTWTSADTDTQYF. CDR3 sequence (DNA): TGTGCCAGCAGCTTAACCTGGACTAGCGCCGACACAGATACGCAGTATTTT.

There are a few counts of this clonotype. This chain links TRBV7-2 with TRBJ2-7; D not certain. The V and J ends lost 1 base and 6 bases respectively, with 7 bases between them. The germline gives CDR1 SGHTA, CDR2 FQGNSA. This CDR3 contains 12 residues. CDR3 sequence (DNA): TGTGCCAGCAGCTTAGTGTGGCCCGAGCAGTACTTC. Residues: CASSLVWPEQYF.

This clonotype was found once. V gene TRBV27 combines with J gene TRBJ1-5; no clear D. V lost 6 bases and J lost 2, with 8 bases in between. The CDR3 is made up of 13 amino acids. Germline values: CDR1 MNHEY, CDR2 SMNVEV (reference sequence). The CDR3 is CASSWVGNQPQHF. Written as DNA, the CDR3 is TGTGCCAGCAGCTGGGTCGGCAATCAGCCCCAGCATTTT.

This clonotype occurred many times. The chain couples TRBV7-2 to TRBJ2-1; D call uncertain. With 3 bases removed from V and 1 base from J, the gap between germline ends came to 10 bases. Germline values: CDR1 SGHTA, CDR2 FQGNSA. This CDR3 is built from 15 residues. CDR3 sequence reads: CASSFETISYNEQFF. DNA for the CDR3: TGTGCCAGCAGCTTCGAAACGATATCCTACAATGAGCAGTTCTTC.

The chain is built from TRBV2 and TRBJ2-7; no clear D gene. This CDR3 comprises 15 residues. Germline CDR1 and CDR2: SNHLY and FYNNEI. V lost 3 bases and J lost 0, with 12 bases in between. This CDR3 reads CASSDRQRSSYEQYF. The CDR3 DNA reads TGTGCCAGCAGTGACAGGCAAAGGAGCTCCTACGAGCAGTACTTC.

This clonotype occurred a few times. The chain couples TRBV6-2 or TRBV6-3 to TRBJ2-1; D gene unclear. Between the trimmed V and J ends, which lost 2 bases and 6 bases, there was a span of 2 bases. Germline CDR1 and CDR2: MNHEY and SVGEGT. This CDR3 is 11 amino acids long. The CDR3 reads CASSYPNEQFF. In DNA form, the CDR3 reads TGTGCCAGCAGTTACCCCAATGAGCAGTTCTTC.

The J gene is TRBJ2-5, the V gene TRBV20-1; D is perhaps TRBD2 (6 bases). The CDR3 has 14 residues. V was shortened by 0 bases and J by 5 bases, with 13 bases between the two germline ends. From germline, CDR1 is DFQATT and CDR2 SNEGSKA (reference sequence). CDR3 region: CSARDTFRGETQYF. The CDR3 DNA is TGCAGTGCTAGAGATACGTTCCGGGGGGAGACCCAGTACTTC.

The J gene is TRBJ2-3, the V gene TRBV7-3; D is unresolved. This CDR3 spans 14 amino acids. V was clipped by 4 bases and J by 2 bases, with 10 bases between them. Germline CDR1 and CDR2: SGHTA and FQGTGA. In DNA, the CDR3 is TGTGCCAGCAGCTCGGATCTCCCCACAGATACGCAGTATTTT. Its protein product is CASSSDLPTDTQYF.

Ten or more counts support this clonotype. The chain recombines TRBV14 with TRBJ2-7; 9 bases map to TRBD1. Per germline, CDR1 SGHDN and CDR2 FVKESK. Trimming cost V 8 bases and J 3 bases; bases outside gene matches: 11. This CDR3 contains 15 residues. CDR3 sequence (DNA): TGTGCCAGCTCCCCATATCGACAGGGGGACTACGAGCAGTACTTC. Protein product: CASSPYRQGDYEQYF.